The rows below give T cell receptor beta chains drawn from one sample of a study of blood T cells in healthy people across ages. TCRdb reprocessed the 5' RACE reads via MiXCR and lists one record per CDR3 protein. The sample lists roughly 1,500,000 distinct CDR3 sequences, about 35% occurring once. Sequences were obtained from blood. These receptors all stem from a woman in her 30s in good health. The CDR3 runs from the conserved cysteine through the conserved F or W. The D gene is left open where the match is weak. Only part of the rows carry a size: once, few, many, or a class if the clone is expanded.

d_call: TRBD2
clone_size: NA
v_call: TRBV6-1
j_call: TRBJ2-1
cdr3_aa: CASREAGGLYNEQFF
cdr3_nt: TGTGCCAGCAGAGAAGCGGGGGGGCTGTACAATGAGCAGTTCTTC

d_call: NA
clone_size: NA
v_call: TRBV7-9
j_call: TRBJ1-2
cdr3_aa: CASSSRALQGYGFTF
cdr3_nt: TGTGCCAGCAGCTCCCGGGCCCTCCAGGGTTATGGCTTCACCTTC

d_call: NA
clone_size: few
v_call: TRBV2
j_call: TRBJ2-3
cdr3_aa: CASSDERLTISDTQYF
cdr3_nt: TGTGCCAGCAGTGACGAGCGCCTCACTATATCAGATACGCAGTATTTT

d_call: NA
clone_size: NA
v_call: TRBV29-1
j_call: TRBJ2-3
cdr3_aa: CSVDERGLLMTDTQYF
cdr3_nt: TGCAGCGTTGATGAAAGGGGACTTCTAATGACAGATACGCAGTATTTT

d_call: NA
clone_size: NA
v_call: TRBV5-1
j_call: TRBJ2-7
cdr3_aa: CASSLEAVRYEQYF
cdr3_nt: TGCGCCAGCAGCTTGGAAGCGGTTCGCTACGAGCAGTACTTC

d_call: TRBD2
clone_size: NA
v_call: TRBV12-5
j_call: TRBJ2-7
cdr3_aa: CASGLVLGTSGYYEQYF
cdr3_nt: TGTGCTAGTGGTTTGGTACTCGGGACTAGCGGGTACTACGAGCAGTACTTC

d_call: TRBD2
clone_size: NA
v_call: TRBV18
j_call: TRBJ2-7
cdr3_aa: CASSPPTPAGGHEQYF
cdr3_nt: TGTGCCAGCTCACCACCAACGCCAGCGGGAGGACACGAGCAGTACTTC

d_call: TRBD1
clone_size: NA
v_call: TRBV12-3/TRBV12-4
j_call: TRBJ2-7
cdr3_aa: CASSSMGQGYEQYF
cdr3_nt: TGTGCCAGCAGTTCCATGGGACAGGGCTACGAGCAGTACTTC

d_call: TRBD2
clone_size: few
v_call: TRBV12-3/TRBV12-4
j_call: TRBJ2-7
cdr3_aa: CASSFFGGGTGEQYF
cdr3_nt: TGTGCCAGCAGTTTTTTCGGCGGGGGGACCGGCGAGCAGTACTTC

d_call: NA
clone_size: few
v_call: TRBV10-3
j_call: TRBJ1-2
cdr3_aa: CAISESTVYGYTF
cdr3_nt: TGTGCCATCAGTGAGTCGACAGTGTATGGCTACACCTTC

d_call: NA
clone_size: few
v_call: TRBV10-3
j_call: TRBJ1-6
cdr3_aa: CAISFSSGSPLHF
cdr3_nt: TGTGCCATCAGTTTTTCGTCTGGTTCACCCCTCCACTTT

d_call: TRBD1
clone_size: NA
v_call: TRBV2
j_call: TRBJ1-2
cdr3_aa: CATRTGHGYTF
cdr3_nt: TGTGCCACCAGGACAGGGCATGGCTACACCTTC

d_call: NA
clone_size: NA
v_call: TRBV28
j_call: TRBJ2-3
cdr3_aa: CATHWGTTDTQYF
cdr3_nt: TGTGCCACCCATTGGGGGACCACAGATACGCAGTATTTT

d_call: NA
clone_size: few
v_call: TRBV6-5
j_call: TRBJ1-2
cdr3_aa: CASSAGRVDGYTF
cdr3_nt: TGTGCCAGCAGTGCCGGAAGGGTCGATGGCTACACCTTC

d_call: NA
clone_size: NA
v_call: TRBV20-1
j_call: TRBJ2-7
cdr3_aa: CSTPDSYEQYF
cdr3_nt: TGCAGTACTCCCGACAGCTACGAGCAGTACTTC

d_call: NA
clone_size: few
v_call: TRBV6-5
j_call: TRBJ1-4
cdr3_aa: CASSRGYNEKLFF
cdr3_nt: TGTGCCAGCAGCCGAGGTTATAATGAAAAACTGTTTTTT

d_call: NA
clone_size: NA
v_call: TRBV11-3
j_call: TRBJ2-4
cdr3_aa: CASSLDQQRNEQYF
cdr3_nt: TGTGCCAGCAGCTTAGATCAACAGCGCAATGAGCAGTACTTC

d_call: NA
clone_size: NA
v_call: TRBV6-1
j_call: TRBJ1-4
cdr3_aa: CASSVEDSLNEKLFF
cdr3_nt: TGTGCCAGCAGTGTCGAAGACAGCTTAAATGAAAAACTGTTTTTT

d_call: NA
clone_size: NA
v_call: TRBV7-9
j_call: TRBJ2-3
cdr3_aa: CASSGVSSTDTQYF
cdr3_nt: TGTGCCAGCAGCGGGGTCTCTAGCACAGATACGCAGTATTTT

d_call: NA
clone_size: few
v_call: TRBV30
j_call: TRBJ2-7
cdr3_aa: CAWSESPTEAEQYF
cdr3_nt: TGTGCCTGGAGTGAATCTCCGACAGAAGCCGAGCAGTACTTC

d_call: NA
clone_size: NA
v_call: TRBV5-1
j_call: TRBJ2-5
cdr3_aa: CASSNGIVPSHQETQYF
cdr3_nt: TGCGCCAGCAGCAATGGAATTGTACCTAGCCACCAAGAGACCCAGTACTTC

d_call: NA
clone_size: NA
v_call: TRBV30
j_call: TRBJ2-7
cdr3_aa: CASSTQDRHYEQYF
cdr3_nt: TGTGCCTCTTCGACTCAGGACAGACACTACGAGCAGTACTTC

d_call: NA
clone_size: NA
v_call: TRBV4-1
j_call: TRBJ2-3
cdr3_aa: CASSQTIPRDTQYF
cdr3_nt: TGCGCCAGCAGCCAGACTATACCTCGGGATACGCAGTATTTT

d_call: TRBD2
clone_size: few
v_call: TRBV2
j_call: TRBJ2-5
cdr3_aa: CASGGDWDQETQYF
cdr3_nt: TGTGCCAGCGGGGGGGACTGGGACCAAGAGACCCAGTACTTC

d_call: TRBD1
clone_size: NA
v_call: TRBV9
j_call: TRBJ2-1
cdr3_aa: CASSFRPGGPSGNEQFF
cdr3_nt: TGTGCCAGCAGCTTCCGGCCAGGGGGCCCATCCGGGAATGAGCAGTTCTTC

d_call: NA
clone_size: NA
v_call: TRBV3-1
j_call: TRBJ1-1
cdr3_aa: CASSPDLRVNTEAFF
cdr3_nt: TGTGCCAGCAGCCCAGACCTGAGGGTGAACACTGAAGCTTTCTTT

d_call: NA
clone_size: NA
v_call: TRBV7-2
j_call: TRBJ1-1
cdr3_aa: CASSLPPRGNTEAFF
cdr3_nt: TGTGCCAGCAGCTTACCTCCGAGGGGGAACACTGAAGCTTTCTTT

d_call: NA
clone_size: NA
v_call: TRBV12-3/TRBV12-4
j_call: TRBJ1-2
cdr3_aa: CASSLMGITPYTF
cdr3_nt: TGTGCCAGCAGTTTAATGGGGATTACACCGTACACCTTC

d_call: NA
clone_size: once
v_call: TRBV7-6
j_call: TRBJ2-1
cdr3_aa: CASSLALADNEQFF
cdr3_nt: TGTGCCAGCAGCTTAGCGTTGGCGGACAATGAGCAGTTCTTC

d_call: NA
clone_size: NA
v_call: TRBV5-1
j_call: TRBJ2-1
cdr3_aa: CASRVAESYNEQFF
cdr3_nt: TGCGCCAGCAGGGTAGCGGAATCCTACAATGAGCAGTTCTTC

d_call: NA
clone_size: few
v_call: TRBV20-1
j_call: TRBJ2-5
cdr3_aa: CSARPLIPAETQYF
cdr3_nt: TGCAGTGCTAGGCCCCTTATACCCGCGGAGACCCAGTACTTC

d_call: NA
clone_size: few
v_call: TRBV20-1
j_call: TRBJ1-5
cdr3_aa: CSARESGGQNQPQHF
cdr3_nt: TGCAGTGCTAGAGAATCCGGTGGACAAAATCAGCCCCAGCATTTT

d_call: TRBD1
clone_size: NA
v_call: TRBV7-9
j_call: TRBJ2-5
cdr3_aa: CASSLITGGQETQYF
cdr3_nt: TGTGCCAGCAGCCTGATTACAGGGGGGCAAGAGACCCAGTACTTC

d_call: TRBD2
clone_size: NA
v_call: TRBV7-8
j_call: TRBJ2-7
cdr3_aa: CASSLGGRVIEQYF
cdr3_nt: TGTGCCAGCAGCTTGGGCGGGAGGGTAATCGAGCAGTACTTC

d_call: NA
clone_size: NA
v_call: TRBV10-3
j_call: TRBJ1-5
cdr3_aa: CAISDKVGQPQHF
cdr3_nt: TGTGCCATCAGTGATAAGGTTGGCCAGCCCCAGCATTTT

d_call: TRBD1
clone_size: few
v_call: TRBV7-2
j_call: TRBJ1-2
cdr3_aa: CASSLGQGVSYGYTF
cdr3_nt: TGTGCCAGCAGCTTAGGACAGGGGGTGAGCTATGGCTACACCTTC

d_call: NA
clone_size: NA
v_call: TRBV11-2
j_call: TRBJ2-5
cdr3_aa: CASGHLRDQETQYF
cdr3_nt: TGTGCCAGCGGCCACCTCAGGGACCAGGAGACCCAGTACTTC

d_call: TRBD1
clone_size: NA
v_call: TRBV14
j_call: TRBJ1-1
cdr3_aa: CASSVRPGTGGNTEAFF
cdr3_nt: TGTGCCAGCAGCGTTCGTCCCGGGACAGGGGGCAACACTGAAGCTTTCTTT

d_call: TRBD1
clone_size: NA
v_call: TRBV20-1
j_call: TRBJ2-7
cdr3_aa: CSASVRDSSYEQYF
cdr3_nt: TGCAGTGCTAGCGTCCGGGACAGCTCCTACGAGCAGTACTTC

d_call: NA
clone_size: many
v_call: TRBV29-1
j_call: TRBJ2-1
cdr3_aa: CSVDFNEQFF
cdr3_nt: TGCAGCGTTGATTTCAATGAGCAGTTCTTC